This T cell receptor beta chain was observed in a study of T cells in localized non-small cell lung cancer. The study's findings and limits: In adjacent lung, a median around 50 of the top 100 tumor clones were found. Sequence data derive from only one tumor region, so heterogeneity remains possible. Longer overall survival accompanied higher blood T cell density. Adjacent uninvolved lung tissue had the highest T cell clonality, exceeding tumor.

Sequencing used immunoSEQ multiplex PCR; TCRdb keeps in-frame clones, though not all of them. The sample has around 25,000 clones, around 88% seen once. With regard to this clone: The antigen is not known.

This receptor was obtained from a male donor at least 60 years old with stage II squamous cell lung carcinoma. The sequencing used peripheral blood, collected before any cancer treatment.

This CDR3 is CASRRTASSYEQYF. As DNA, the CDR3 is TGTGCCAGCAGGAGGACAGCGAGCTCCTACGAGCAGTACTTC. The chain carries TRBV6-6 and TRBJ2-7; TRBD1 is a possible D gene (6 bases). The CDR3 consists of 14 residues. V shed 6 bases and J shed 0 bases, with 12 bases lying between them. Germline V lookup: CDR1 MNHNY, CDR2 SVGAGI (reference sequence).